These T cell receptor beta chains were read from a single sample in a study of T-cell reconstitution after alpha-beta-depleted transplantation in children. TCRdb recomputed calls from the PCR reads with MiXCR, one row per CDR3 protein. The sample lists approximately 240,000 distinct CDR3 sequences, around 9.6% occurring once. The sample in question was PBMCs from the stem cell graft donor, obtained from the stem cell graft. Every receptor here comes from a human donor who donated a stem cell graft to a child with acute lymphoblastic leukemia. The CDR3 runs from the conserved cysteine through the conserved F or W. D genes are given only for firm matches. Size values are once, few and many counts, or a class for expanded clones, and some rows have none.

cdr3_nt	cdr3_aa	d_call	j_call	clone_size	v_call
TGTGCCAGCAGTACCTCTGCGGGGGGGCGATACAATGAGCAGTTCTTC	CASSTSAGGRYNEQFF	TRBD2	TRBJ2-1	.	TRBV27
TGTGCCAGCAGGGGACCGGGACATTCCGGAAACACCATATATTTT	CASRGPGHSGNTIYF	.	TRBJ1-3	.	TRBV7-9
TGTGCCAGCAGCCCCTCGTCCCTTAACACTGAAGCTTTCTTT	CASSPSSLNTEAFF	.	TRBJ1-1	many	TRBV27
TGCAGTGCTTCAGGTTGGAGCTCCTACAATGAGCAGTTCTTC	CSASGWSSYNEQFF	.	TRBJ2-1	many	TRBV20-1
TGCGCCAGCAGTCCGCTGGTTGACCCCGGGGAGCTGTTTTTT	CASSPLVDPGELFF	.	TRBJ2-2	few	TRBV5-1
TGTGCCAGCAGCACAGCCGACAGGCCAAGCGCAGATACGCAGTATTTT	CASSTADRPSADTQYF	.	TRBJ2-3	many	TRBV7-9
TGTGCCAGCAGCTTGGTTCAGGGGGGGAACACCGGGGAGCTGTTTTTT	CASSLVQGGNTGELFF	.	TRBJ2-2	many	TRBV5-5
TGTGCCAGCGGGGGAACAGCTAACACTGAAGCTTTCTTT	CASGGTANTEAFF	.	TRBJ1-1	.	TRBV12-3/TRBV12-4
TGTGCCAGCAGAGTGAGGGAATATAGCAATCAGCCCCAGCATTTT	CASRVREYSNQPQHF	.	TRBJ1-5	many	TRBV6-5
TGCGCCAGCAGCCTGTCAGGGGGCGCCCACAATGAGCAGTTCTTC	CASSLSGGAHNEQFF	TRBD1	TRBJ2-1	few	TRBV5-1
TGCGCCAGCAGCCAAGCGGGGGGGACCTACGAGCAGTACTTC	CASSQAGGTYEQYF	TRBD2	TRBJ2-7	few	TRBV4-1
TGTGCCAGCAGCGCCAGCATCTACGAGCAGTACTTC	CASSASIYEQYF	.	TRBJ2-7	few	TRBV6-2/TRBV6-3
TGTGCCAGCAGCTTAGGGCTTGCGGGGGTAGGCTACACCTTC	CASSLGLAGVGYTF	.	TRBJ1-2	.	TRBV7-2
TGCAGTGCTAGAATAAAGACCGGGGAACAGCCCCAGCATTTT	CSARIKTGEQPQHF	.	TRBJ1-5	many	TRBV20-1
TGCAGCTGCCGCAGGGGTGCAGAGACCCAGTACTTC	CSCRRGAETQYF	.	TRBJ2-5	many	TRBV29-1
TGTGCCAGCGGGGGACAGGGACAGCCCCAGCATTTT	CASGGQGQPQHF	TRBD1	TRBJ1-5	many	TRBV12-3/TRBV12-4
TGTGCCAGCAGTGAAACCGTGGGACTTGAGCAGTTCTTC	CASSETVGLEQFF	.	TRBJ2-1	many	TRBV6-4
TGTGCCAGCTCACAAACCCAGGGGGACCAGCCCCAGCATTTT	CASSQTQGDQPQHF	TRBD1	TRBJ1-5	.	TRBV18
TGTGCCAGCAGCTTAAGGGGGGGCAGCTACGAGCAGTACTTC	CASSLRGGSYEQYF	.	TRBJ2-7	few	TRBV7-9
TGCGCCAGCAGCTTGCCCCGTACTAAAGGGTCCACTGAAGCTTTCTTT	CASSLPRTKGSTEAFF	.	TRBJ1-1	.	TRBV5-1
TGCGCCAGCAGTGTAGCAGACACCGGGGAGCTGTTTTTT	CASSVADTGELFF	.	TRBJ2-2	few	TRBV10-1
TGTGCCAGCAGTGCGGACAGTAGCCTTGAAAAACTGTTTTTT	CASSADSSLEKLFF	.	TRBJ1-4	many	TRBV12-3/TRBV12-4
TGTGCCAGCAGCTTAGCGTCGAACCTCGTTGGGGCCGGCAGATTTATCTACGAGCAGTACTTC	CASSLASNLVGAGRFIYEQYF	.	TRBJ2-7	few	TRBV7-2
TGCGCCAGCAGTGAGTCATTTGGGACTAGCGGGGGTAATGAGCAGTTCTTC	CASSESFGTSGGNEQFF	TRBD2	TRBJ2-1	many	TRBV10-2
TGTGCCAGCATCTCAGAGGGGAAGTGGGATACGCAGTATTTT	CASISEGKWDTQYF	.	TRBJ2-3	many	TRBV12-3/TRBV12-4
TGTGCCAGCAGCTTAGATTTGCGGTTCGAGCAGTACTTC	CASSLDLRFEQYF	.	TRBJ2-7	.	TRBV11-2
TGTGCCAGCAGCCCGCGAGAGGGGCAGGCCGGGGAGCTGTTTTTT	CASSPREGQAGELFF	.	TRBJ2-2	few	TRBV6-1
TGTGCCAGCAGTGACTCGGCAACTAGCGGGGGGGCCAATGAGCAGTTCTTC	CASSDSATSGGANEQFF	TRBD2	TRBJ2-1	many	TRBV6-4
TGTGCCAGCAGCTTAGAAAGCAGGGCGATCTCCTACGAGCAGTACTTC	CASSLESRAISYEQYF	.	TRBJ2-7	few	TRBV11-1
TGCAGTGCCCCGGGACAGGGCTACGAGCAGTACTTC	CSAPGQGYEQYF	TRBD1	TRBJ2-7	few	TRBV20-1
TGTGCCAGCAGTTTAAGCCAGAGGAAGCTGCATACGCAGTATTTT	CASSLSQRKLHTQYF	.	TRBJ2-3	.	TRBV27
TGTGCCAGCAGCCAAAACACGGGGACAGGGAACACTGAAGCTTTCTTT	CASSQNTGTGNTEAFF	TRBD1	TRBJ1-1	.	TRBV4-2
TGCAGTGCAAAAAGGTACCAAGAGACCCAGTACTTC	CSAKRYQETQYF	.	TRBJ2-5	.	TRBV20-1
TGTGCCAGCAGCTTAGAGACTACCAACCAAGAGACCCAGTACTTC	CASSLETTNQETQYF	.	TRBJ2-5	once	TRBV7-6
TGTGCCAGCAGCCAAAACAATGAGCAGTTCTTC	CASSQNNEQFF	.	TRBJ2-1	many	TRBV5-8
TGTGCCAGCAGACCCGGACGGACCGGTCGAACAGATACGCAGTATTTT	CASRPGRTGRTDTQYF	.	TRBJ2-3	.	TRBV6-5
TGCGCCAGCAGCCCGGGGACTACAGTGGAGACCCAGTACTTC	CASSPGTTVETQYF	TRBD2	TRBJ2-5	few	TRBV5-1
TGTGCCAGCAGCTTAGCGCCGGGGTCCACCGGGGAGCTGTTTTTT	CASSLAPGSTGELFF	.	TRBJ2-2	.	TRBV7-8
TGCAGTGCTAGAGATCGCGGGGGGACCCAAGAGACCCAGTACTTC	CSARDRGGTQETQYF	TRBD2	TRBJ2-5	many	TRBV20-1
TGTGCCAGCAGCCCCTCTTTCAACAATGAGCAGTTCTTC	CASSPSFNNEQFF	.	TRBJ2-1	few	TRBV5-8
TGTGCCAGCAGCTACTGGACTAGCGGGAATGAGCAGTTCTTC	CASSYWTSGNEQFF	TRBD2	TRBJ2-1	.	TRBV11-2
TGTGCCAGCAGTTACTCGGGGAGGGGCGTCGCAAAAAATCAGCCCCAGCATTTT	CASSYSGRGVAKNQPQHF	.	TRBJ1-5	few	TRBV6-2/TRBV6-3
TGTGCCAGCACGCGGGAGAATAATTCACCCCTCCACTTT	CASTRENNSPLHF	.	TRBJ1-6	many	TRBV2